The rows below give T cell receptor beta chains drawn from one sample of a study of blood T cell repertoires in COVID-19. Using immunoSEQ multiplex PCR, the repertoire was profiled, and TCRdb retains in-frame clones only, with some absent. The sample shows around 200,000 clones, around four fifths of them seen only once. The specimen was peripheral blood. The receptors derive from a man over 45 with active or convalescent COVID-19. Both conserved end residues are part of each CDR3. D genes are given only for firm matches. Only part of the rows carry a size: once, few, many, or a class if the clone is expanded.

j_gene	v_gene	abundance	d_gene	CDR3nt	CDR3aa
TRBJ2-3	TRBV19	once	TRBD2	TGTGCCGTGAAGGTTAGCGGGGGGGCGTCCGCGCAGTATTTT	CAVKVSGGASAQYF
TRBJ2-3	TRBV30	-	-	TGTGCCTGGAGCGAAGACAGACTCACAGATACGCAGTATTTT	CAWSEDRLTDTQYF
TRBJ1-6	TRBV14	-	-	TGTGCCAGCAGCCCTTCTAGGAATTCACCCCTCCACTTT	CASSPSRNSPLHF
TRBJ2-1	TRBV2	-	TRBD1	TGTGCCAGCAACAGGGGTTCCTACAATGAGCAGTTCTTC	CASNRGSYNEQFF
TRBJ2-3	TRBV2	-	-	TGTGCCAGCAGTGCAGGGATTGATACGCAGTATTTT	CASSAGIDTQYF
TRBJ2-7	TRBV29-1	-	TRBD1	TGCAGCGTTGAAGCTTCGACAGGGGGCTCCTACGAGCAGTACTTC	CSVEASTGGSYEQYF
TRBJ2-7	TRBV5-1	once	-	TGCGCCAGCAGCTATGACAGGGAGGCCTACGAGCAGTACTTC	CASSYDREAYEQYF
TRBJ1-1	TRBV3-1/TRBV3-2	-	-	TGTGCCAGCAGCCAAGAAGGCGGGGTAATGGCTGAAGCTTTCTTT	CASSQEGGVMAEAFF
TRBJ2-1	TRBV6-2/TRBV6-3	-	-	TGTGCCAGCAGTTTCCCTATGCGGCGGGGGCCCGGGTGGAATGAGCAGTTCTTC	CASSFPMRRGPGWNEQFF
TRBJ1-3	TRBV7-8	-	-	TGTGCCAGCAGCTTAGTGGTCCGGGCTGGAAACACCATATATTTT	CASSLVVRAGNTIYF
TRBJ2-2	TRBV5-6	-	TRBD2	TGTGCCAGCAGCTCCACCGGGACTAGCGCGTACACCGGGGAGCTGTTTTTT	CASSSTGTSAYTGELFF
TRBJ2-3	TRBV7-3	-	-	TGTGCCAGCAGCTTCCGGGTTTACGATACGCAGTATTTT	CASSFRVYDTQYF
TRBJ2-3	TRBV18	-	-	TGTGCCAGCTCACCACCGCCGCGTCCAGATACGCAGTATTTT	CASSPPPRPDTQYF
TRBJ2-7	TRBV5-1	once	TRBD2	TGCGCCAGCAGCGTCCCACTAGCGGGAGTTTACGAGCAGTACTTC	CASSVPLAGVYEQYF
TRBJ2-2	TRBV5-5	once	-	TGTGCCAGCAGCATGGCTAAGGGGGCGCGGGGAACCGGGGAGCTGTTTTTT	CASSMAKGARGTGELFF
TRBJ1-4	TRBV28	-	TRBD1	TGTGCCAGCAGTTCGCTAGACAGGGGCCGTAATGAAAAACTGTTTTTT	CASSSLDRGRNEKLFF
TRBJ2-2	TRBV9	-	TRBD2	TGTGCCAGCAGCGCCGGGACTAGCGGGCTCGCCGGGGAGCTGTTTTTT	CASSAGTSGLAGELFF
TRBJ2-5	TRBV5-8	-	TRBD2	TGTGCCAGCAGCTTGGGACTAGCGGGGGGACCGGAGACCCAGTACTTC	CASSLGLAGGPETQYF
TRBJ1-1	TRBV29-1	-	-	TGCAGCGTGACATACAACACTGAAGCTTTCTTT	CSVTYNTEAFF
TRBJ1-1	TRBV14	once	-	TGTGCCAGCAGCCTGGACTTAGAGGGTGCAGCTTTCTTT	CASSLDLEGAAFF
TRBJ1-4	TRBV5-1	-	-	TGCGCCAGCAGCTTGATGGGGGCGGCTAATGAAAAACTGTTTTTT	CASSLMGAANEKLFF
TRBJ1-1	TRBV18	once	-	TGTGCCAGCTCCGCAAAGTCGGACACTGAAGCTTTCTTT	CASSAKSDTEAFF